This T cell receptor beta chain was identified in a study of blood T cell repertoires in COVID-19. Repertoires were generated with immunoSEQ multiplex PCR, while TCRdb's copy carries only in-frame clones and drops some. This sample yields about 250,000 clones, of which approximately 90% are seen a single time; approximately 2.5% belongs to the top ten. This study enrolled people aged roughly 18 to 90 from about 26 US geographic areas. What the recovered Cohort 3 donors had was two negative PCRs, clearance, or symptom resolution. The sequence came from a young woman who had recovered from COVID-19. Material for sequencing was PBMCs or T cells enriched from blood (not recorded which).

CDR3 sequence: CASSPAGLGVDEQFF. CDR3 DNA: TGTGCCAGTAGTCCCGCGGGACTGGGGGTGGATGAGCAGTTCTTC. V is TRBV19 and J is TRBJ2-1; possible D gene TRBD2, 6 bases. The V gene's germline CDR1 is LNHDA and CDR2 SQIVND (reference sequence). This CDR3 region has 15 residues. V was trimmed by 5 bases and J by 8 bases, leaving 19 bases between them.